Listed here are 13 T cell receptor beta chains from one sample, sequenced in a study of T cell changes during pregnancy in multiple sclerosis. The repertoire was sequenced with immunoSEQ multiplex PCR; TCRdb's copy has only in-frame clones and lacks some. Of about 70,000 clones in the sample, more than 90% were seen once. Sample: peripheral blood, taken in the third trimester of pregnancy. The receptors originated from a female donor with multiple sclerosis, enrolled in a pregnancy study.

V is TRBV25-1 and J is TRBJ2-6; the match to TRBD1 covers 8 bases. The CDR3 consists of 15 residues. Germline loops: CDR1 MGHDK, CDR2 SYGVNS. V lost 8 bases, J lost 0 bases, and 3 bases stayed unmatched. Here the CDR3 reads CASSTGGSGANVLTF. CDR3 in DNA: TGTGCCAGCTCCACAGGGGGCTCTGGGGCCAACGTCCTGACTTTC.

The chain carries TRBV7-3 and TRBJ2-7; the D gene is possibly TRBD2 (5 bases). Germline-derived CDR1 and CDR2 are SGHTA and FQGTGA. The CDR3 is 13 amino acids. V lost 5 bases and J lost 2, with 10 bases in between. The CDR3 nucleotides read TGTGCCAGCAGCCACGGGAATACCTACGAGCAGTACTTC. It codes for CASSHGNTYEQYF.

The CDR3 here is CASSEILAGQVDTQYF. The CDR3 nucleotides are TGTGCCAGCAGTGAAATCCTAGCGGGACAGGTAGATACGCAGTATTTT. This rearrangement joins TRBV6-1 to TRBJ2-3, with a tentative D call TRBD2 (9 bases). CDR3 length equals 16 residues. Germline CDR1 reads MNHNS; CDR2 reads SASEGT. With 2 bases removed from V and 5 bases from J, the gap between germline ends came to 17 bases.

The chain recombines TRBV28 with TRBJ1-2, with TRBD1 as a possible D gene (6 bases). The CDR3 is 11 residues long. The V and J ends lost 5 bases and 8 bases respectively, with 9 bases between them. CDR1 MDHEN and CDR2 SYDVKM come from the germline V gene. The CDR3 spells CASSNRVGYTF. For the CDR3, the DNA is TGTGCCAGCAGTAACAGGGTGGGCTACACCTTC.

The V gene is TRBV7-9, the J gene TRBJ1-2; D is unclear. Trimming left V 4 bases short and J 2 bases short, with 8 bases between. CDR1 is SEHNR, CDR2 FQNEAQ, per germline (reference sequence). The CDR3 is made up of 13 amino acids. The CDR3 reads CASSSQANYGYTF. DNA of the CDR3: TGTGCCAGCAGCTCTCAGGCCAACTATGGCTACACCTTC.

V and J are TRBV4-2 and TRBJ2-3, with 8 positions matching TRBD2. The junction had 7 bases not matched to a gene; V was cut back by 1 base and J by 1 base. The V gene's germline CDR1 is LGHNA and CDR2 YNFKEQ. This CDR3 region has 17 residues. CDR3 sequence: CASSQGITSGRTDTQYF. The CDR3 DNA sequence: TGTGCCAGCAGCCAAGGAATTACTAGCGGCCGCACAGATACGCAGTATTTT.

The chain recombines TRBV6-5 with TRBJ1-4; TRBD1 aligns across 9 bases. Germline CDR1 reads MNHEY; CDR2 reads SVGAGI. CDR3 length equals 15 residues. After removal of 4 bases from V and 6 bases from J, the junction contained 6 bases not matched to a gene. The CDR3 nucleotides read TGTGCCAGCAGTTCCGGGACAGGGTGGGATGAAAAACTGTTTTTT. This translates into CASSSGTGWDEKLFF.

This chain links TRBV9 with TRBJ2-1; D is possibly TRBD1 (6 bases). The CDR3 is made up of 14 amino acids. Germline V gene sequence: CDR1 SGDLS, CDR2 YYNGEE. Trimming removed 3 bases at V and 6 bases at J, with 13 bases between. CDR3 coding DNA: TGTGCCAGCAGCGGACAGGCACTAGGCAATGAGCAGTTCTTC. Protein product: CASSGQALGNEQFF.

The V gene is TRBV7-2, the J gene TRBJ2-7, with D unclear. The V and J ends lost 4 bases and 5 bases respectively, with 9 bases between them. Germline-derived CDR1 and CDR2 are SGHTA and FQGNSA. The CDR3 has 12 amino acids. DNA of the CDR3: TGTGCCAGCAGCTCTATGTCTAACGAGCAGTACTTC. It specifies CASSSMSNEQYF.

The V and J genes are TRBV15 and TRBJ2-7; TRBD2 matches at 10 bases. The CDR3 extends over 16 amino acids. J lost 4 bases, V lost 6 bases, and 12 bases had no gene match. Germline assignment: CDR1 LNHNV and CDR2 YYDKDF (reference sequence). The CDR3 DNA reads TGTGCCACCAGGCTAACTAGCGGGAATTCGGTGTACGAGCAGTACTTC. Encoded protein: CATRLTSGNSVYEQYF.

CDR3 DNA: TGTGCCAGCAGTTTATCCCTCCCGGGACAGGGGAATGAAAAACTGTTTTTT. Translated: CASSLSLPGQGNEKLFF. The chain has TRBV28 and TRBJ1-4; 10 bases fit TRBD1. Germline V lookup: CDR1 MDHEN, CDR2 SYDVKM. The CDR3 runs 17 residues. V lost 1 base and J lost 5; bases outside the gene matches: 7.

The chain is built from TRBV29-1 and TRBJ1-4; the match to TRBD1 covers 7 bases. CDR3 size: 15 residues. Per the germline V gene, CDR1 is SQVTM and CDR2 is ANQGSEA. V was clipped by 4 bases and J by 2 bases; unmatched bases: 7. CDR3: CSVGEGGQTNEKLFF. DNA for the CDR3: TGCAGCGTTGGCGAAGGGGGCCAGACTAATGAAAAACTGTTTTTT. Full variable domain (missing parts from reference TRBV29-1 and TRBJ1-4): SAVISQKPSRDICQRGTSLTIQCQVDSQVTMMFWYRQQPGQSLTLIATANQGSEATYESGFVIDKFPISRPNLTFSTLTVSNMSPEDSSIYLCSVGEGGQTNEKLFFGSGTQLSVL.

This clone was counted a single time. The chain couples TRBV2 to TRBJ2-5, with D perhaps matching TRBD1 (6 bases). V was pared by 8 bases and J by 7 bases, with 17 bases between. The CDR3 is made up of 13 amino acids. CDR1 and CDR2 from the germline V gene are SNHLY and FYNNEI. This CDR3 reads CASAWDTTGTQYF. The CDR3 DNA follows: TGTGCCAGCGCATGGGACACGACGGGGACCCAGTACTTC.